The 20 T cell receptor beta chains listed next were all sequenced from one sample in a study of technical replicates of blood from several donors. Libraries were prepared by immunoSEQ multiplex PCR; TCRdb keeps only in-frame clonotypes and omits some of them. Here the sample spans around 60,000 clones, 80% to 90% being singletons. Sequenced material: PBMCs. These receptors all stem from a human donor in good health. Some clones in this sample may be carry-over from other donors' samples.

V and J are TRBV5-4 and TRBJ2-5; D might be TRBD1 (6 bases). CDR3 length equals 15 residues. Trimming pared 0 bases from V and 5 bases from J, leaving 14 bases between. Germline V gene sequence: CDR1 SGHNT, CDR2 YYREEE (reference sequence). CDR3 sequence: CASSLEQGRRETQYF. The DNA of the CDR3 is TGTGCCAGCAGCTTGGAACAGGGAAGGAGGGAGACCCAGTACTTC.

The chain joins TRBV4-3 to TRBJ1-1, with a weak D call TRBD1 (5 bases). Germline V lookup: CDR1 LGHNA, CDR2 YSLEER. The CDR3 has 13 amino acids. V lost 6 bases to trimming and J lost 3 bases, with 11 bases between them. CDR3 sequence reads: CASRRQGDTEAFF. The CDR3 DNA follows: TGCGCCAGCAGGCGCCAAGGGGACACTGAAGCTTTCTTT.

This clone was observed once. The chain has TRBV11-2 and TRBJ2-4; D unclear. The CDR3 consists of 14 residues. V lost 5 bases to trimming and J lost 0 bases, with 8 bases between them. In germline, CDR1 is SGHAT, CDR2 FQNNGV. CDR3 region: CASSLQLAKNIQYF. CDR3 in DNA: TGTGCCAGCAGCCTACAGCTAGCCAAAAACATTCAGTACTTC.

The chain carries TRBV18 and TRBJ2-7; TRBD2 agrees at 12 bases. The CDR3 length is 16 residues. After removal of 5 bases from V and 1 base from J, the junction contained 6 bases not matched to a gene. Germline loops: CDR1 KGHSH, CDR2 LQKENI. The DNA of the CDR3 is TGTGCCAGCTCAACCCTAGCGGGAGGGCCGTCCTACGAGCAGTACTTC. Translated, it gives CASSTLAGGPSYEQYF.

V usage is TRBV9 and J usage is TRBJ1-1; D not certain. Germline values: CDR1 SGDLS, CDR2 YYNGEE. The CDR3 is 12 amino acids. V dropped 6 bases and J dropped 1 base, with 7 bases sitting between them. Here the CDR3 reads CASKSWNTEAFF. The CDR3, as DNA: TGTGCCAGCAAATCGTGGAACACTGAAGCTTTCTTT.

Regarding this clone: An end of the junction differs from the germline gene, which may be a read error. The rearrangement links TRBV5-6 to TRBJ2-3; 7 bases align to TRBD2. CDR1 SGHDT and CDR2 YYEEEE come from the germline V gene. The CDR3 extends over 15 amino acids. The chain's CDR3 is CASSLDLTSRDTQYF. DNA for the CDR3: TGTGCCAGCAGCTTGGATTTGACTAGCAGAGATACGCAGTATTTT.

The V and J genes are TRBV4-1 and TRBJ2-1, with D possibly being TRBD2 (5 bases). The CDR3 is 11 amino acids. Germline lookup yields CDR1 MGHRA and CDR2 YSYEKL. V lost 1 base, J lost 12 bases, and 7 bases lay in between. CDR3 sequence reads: CASSQAGGQFF. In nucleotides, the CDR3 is TGCGCCAGCAGCCAAGCAGGAGGGCAGTTCTTC.

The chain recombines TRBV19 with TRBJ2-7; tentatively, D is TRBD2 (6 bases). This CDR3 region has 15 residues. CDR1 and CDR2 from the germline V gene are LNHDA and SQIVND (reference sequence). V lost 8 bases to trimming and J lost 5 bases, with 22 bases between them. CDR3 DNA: TGTGCCAGTTCGACTAGGTACACCCTATCCAACGAGCAGTACTTC. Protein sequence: CASSTRYTLSNEQYF.

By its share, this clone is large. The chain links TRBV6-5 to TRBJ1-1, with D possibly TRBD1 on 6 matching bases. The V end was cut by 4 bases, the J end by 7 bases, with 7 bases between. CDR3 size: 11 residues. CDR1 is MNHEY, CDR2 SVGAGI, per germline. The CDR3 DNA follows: TGTGCCAGCAGTTGGGGGCGTGAAGCTTTCTTT. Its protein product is CASSWGREAFF.

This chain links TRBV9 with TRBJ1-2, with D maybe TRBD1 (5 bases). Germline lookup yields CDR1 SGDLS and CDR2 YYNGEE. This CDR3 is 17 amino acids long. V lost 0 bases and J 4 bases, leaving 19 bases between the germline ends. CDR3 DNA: TGTGCCAGCAGCGTAGAAATACCGGGAGGGGTTGCCTATGGCTACACCTTC. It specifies CASSVEIPGGVAYGYTF.

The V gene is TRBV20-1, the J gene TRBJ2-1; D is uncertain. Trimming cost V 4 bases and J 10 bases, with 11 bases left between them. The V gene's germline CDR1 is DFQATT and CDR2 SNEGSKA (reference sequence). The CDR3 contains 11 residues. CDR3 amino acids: CSAKDRWEQFF. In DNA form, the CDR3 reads TGCAGTGCTAAAGACCGGTGGGAGCAGTTCTTC.

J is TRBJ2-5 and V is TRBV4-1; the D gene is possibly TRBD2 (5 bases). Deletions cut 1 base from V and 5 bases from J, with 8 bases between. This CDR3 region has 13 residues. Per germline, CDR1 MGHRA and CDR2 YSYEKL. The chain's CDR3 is CASSQVTGETQYF. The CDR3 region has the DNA TGCGCCAGCAGCCAAGTAACGGGGGAGACCCAGTACTTC.

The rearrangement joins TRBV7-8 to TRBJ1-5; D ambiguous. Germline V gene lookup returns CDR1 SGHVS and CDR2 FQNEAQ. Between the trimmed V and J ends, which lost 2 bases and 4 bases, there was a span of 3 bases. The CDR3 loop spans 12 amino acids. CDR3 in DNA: TGTGCCAGCAGCTTATATAATCAGCCCCAGCATTTT. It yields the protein CASSLYNQPQHF.

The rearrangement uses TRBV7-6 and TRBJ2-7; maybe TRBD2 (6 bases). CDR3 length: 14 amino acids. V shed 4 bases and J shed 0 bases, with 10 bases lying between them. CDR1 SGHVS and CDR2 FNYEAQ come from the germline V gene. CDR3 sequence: CASSSSSGSYEQYF. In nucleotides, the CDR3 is TGTGCCAGCAGCTCTAGTAGCGGCTCCTACGAGCAGTACTTC.

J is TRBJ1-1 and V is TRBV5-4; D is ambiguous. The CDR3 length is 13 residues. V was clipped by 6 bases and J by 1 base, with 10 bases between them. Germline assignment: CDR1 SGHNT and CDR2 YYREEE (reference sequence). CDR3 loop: CASTSGQNTEAFF. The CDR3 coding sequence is TGTGCCAGCACCTCTGGGCAGAACACTGAAGCTTTCTTT.

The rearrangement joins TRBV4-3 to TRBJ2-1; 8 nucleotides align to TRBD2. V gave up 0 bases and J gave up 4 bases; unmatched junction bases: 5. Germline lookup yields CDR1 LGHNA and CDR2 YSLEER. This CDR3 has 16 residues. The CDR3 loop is CASSQETAGGYNEQFF. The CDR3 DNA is TGCGCCAGCAGCCAAGAGACGGCGGGAGGTTACAATGAGCAGTTCTTC.

CDR3 in DNA: TGTGCCAGCAGGCGACAGGGTTGGAGTGACAATGAGCAGTTCTTC. Protein sequence: CASRRQGWSDNEQFF. The J gene is TRBJ2-1, the V gene TRBV6-5, with 7 bases identical to TRBD1. V was pared by 6 bases and J by 5 bases, with 10 bases of the junction left unmatched. In germline, CDR1 is MNHEY, CDR2 SVGAGI. The CDR3 contains 15 residues.

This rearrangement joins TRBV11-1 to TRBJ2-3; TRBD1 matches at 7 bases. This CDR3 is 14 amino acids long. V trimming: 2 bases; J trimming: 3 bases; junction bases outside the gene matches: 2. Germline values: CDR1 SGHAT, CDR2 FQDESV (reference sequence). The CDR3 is CASSLRQGTDTQYF. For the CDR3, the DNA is TGTGCCAGCAGCTTAAGACAGGGAACAGATACGCAGTATTTT.

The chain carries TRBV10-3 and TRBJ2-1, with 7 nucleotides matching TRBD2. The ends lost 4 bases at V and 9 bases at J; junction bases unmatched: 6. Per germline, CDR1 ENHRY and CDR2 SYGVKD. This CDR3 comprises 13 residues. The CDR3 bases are TGTGCCATCAGTGGGCGGCTAGCGGTTGAGCAGTTCTTC. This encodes CAISGRLAVEQFF.

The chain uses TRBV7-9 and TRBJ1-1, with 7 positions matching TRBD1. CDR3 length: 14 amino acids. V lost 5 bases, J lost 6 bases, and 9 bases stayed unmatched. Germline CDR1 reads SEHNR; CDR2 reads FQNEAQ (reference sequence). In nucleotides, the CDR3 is TGTGCCAGCAGCAAAAGACAGGGAATGCCTGAAGCTTTCTTT. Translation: CASSKRQGMPEAFF.